The clone carrying this T cell receptor beta chain appeared many times. Amplification targeted TCR beta CDR3 regions from RNA transcripts. First-round RT-PCR of the TCR CDR3 relied on the HTBI primer set. TCRdb called the multiplex PCR reads again in MiXCR, with one record for every CDR3 protein. The table records 300,000 to 450,000 distinct CDR3 sequences, roughly 14% of them present only once. Germline CDR1 and CDR2: SGHVS and FQNEAQ. The CDR3 totals 14 residues. Trimming left V 1 base short and J 6 bases short, with 13 bases between. This sample is part of a study of T cells in Graves' hyperthyroidism and ophthalmopathy.

The gene calls are TRBV7-8 and TRBJ2-7, with D possibly being TRBD2 (6 bases). The receptor was derived from a woman between 55 and 75 years old with Graves' hyperthyroidism. Sequenced material: blood. The CDR3 loop reads CASSLVRLGGEQYF. CDR3 coding DNA: TGTGCCAGCAGCTTAGTTAGACTAGGAGGCGAGCAGTACTTC.